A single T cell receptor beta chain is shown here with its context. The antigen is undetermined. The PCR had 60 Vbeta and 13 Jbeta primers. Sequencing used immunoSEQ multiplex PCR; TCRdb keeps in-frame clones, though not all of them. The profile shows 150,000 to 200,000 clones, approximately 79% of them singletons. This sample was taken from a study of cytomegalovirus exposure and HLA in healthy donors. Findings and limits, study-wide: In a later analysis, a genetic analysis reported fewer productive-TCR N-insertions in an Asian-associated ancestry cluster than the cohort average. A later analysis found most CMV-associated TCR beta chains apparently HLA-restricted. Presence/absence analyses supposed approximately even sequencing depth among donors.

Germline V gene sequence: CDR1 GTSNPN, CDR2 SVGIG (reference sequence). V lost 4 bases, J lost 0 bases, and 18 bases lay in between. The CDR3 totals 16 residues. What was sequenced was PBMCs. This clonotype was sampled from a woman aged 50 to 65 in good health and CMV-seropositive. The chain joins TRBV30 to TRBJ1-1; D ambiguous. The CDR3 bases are TGTGCCTGGACCTACCCCGTCACTCTTATGAACACTGAAGCTTTCTTT. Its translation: CAWTYPVTLMNTEAFF.